One and the same sample provided the 9 T cell receptor beta chains below, sequenced in a study of CD8 T cells in Susac syndrome (dated 2019 in TCRdb). Libraries were built with the immunoSEQ multiplex PCR assay. RNA was extracted using the RNeasy kit, and roughly 0.45 to 1 microgram was reverse transcribed with random hexamers. The public reads were reprocessed in TCRdb via fastp at Q25 and MiXCR, keeping in-frame beta chains. Entries that share a CDR3 protein sequence are merged under the most common genes and DNA. The sample yields about 210,000 distinct CDR3 sequences; just under 95% were counted once. The ten largest clones capture just over 0.08% of the sample. Material for sequencing was CD4+ T cells from PBMCs. These receptors were collected from a human donor with multiple sclerosis.

The chain uses TRBV2 and TRBJ2-3, with 13 bases fitting TRBD2. The germline V gene has CDR1 SNHLY and CDR2 FYNNEI. After removal of 6 bases from V and 2 bases from J, the junction contained 14 bases not matched to a gene. The CDR3 is made up of 19 amino acids. The CDR3 reads CASRPLAGGPRSLTDTQYF. Written as DNA, the CDR3 is TGTGCCAGCAGGCCACTAGCGGGGGGGCCGCGATCCCTCACAGATACGCAGTATTTT.

V usage is TRBV12-3 or TRBV12-4 and J usage is TRBJ1-6, with D perhaps TRBD1 (5 bases). The CDR3 has 13 amino acids. V lost 5 bases and J lost 7, with 9 bases in between. This CDR3 is CASSLRENSPLHF. The CDR3 DNA reads as TGTGCCAGCAGTCTCAGGGAGAATTCACCCCTCCACTTT.

V is TRBV5-4 and J is TRBJ2-1; 10 bases map to TRBD2. The V segment lost 9 bases and the J segment 5 bases; nucleotides outside the gene matches: 8. The germline CDR1 and CDR2 sequences are SGHNT and YYREEE (reference sequence). This CDR3 spans 14 amino acids. The CDR3 here is CATIAGGIHNEQFF. CDR3 coding DNA: TGTGCCACGATAGCGGGGGGAATTCACAATGAGCAGTTCTTC.

The rearrangement links TRBV25-1 to TRBJ1-5; D remains unclear. CDR1 and CDR2 from the germline V gene are MGHDK and SYGVNS. V shed 1 base and J shed 4 bases, with 2 bases lying between them. CDR3 length: 12 residues. The CDR3 loop is CASSEWNQPQHF. CDR3 DNA sequence: TGTGCCAGCAGTGAATGGAATCAGCCCCAGCATTTT.

The CDR3 loop is CAWSATGDTEAFF. Here the CDR3 DNA reads TGTGCCTGGAGTGCGACAGGGGACACTGAAGCTTTCTTT. The V and J genes are TRBV30 and TRBJ1-1; TRBD1 agrees at 8 bases. This CDR3 has 13 residues. Germline V gene lookup returns CDR1 GTSNPN and CDR2 SVGIG (reference sequence). The V and J ends lost 1 base and 3 bases, in that order; junction bases with no gene match: 1.

The chain joins TRBV12-3 or TRBV12-4 to TRBJ2-1, with 10 bases matching TRBD1. The CDR3 runs 14 residues. The V gene end was trimmed by 3 bases and the J gene end by 9 bases; junction bases not matched to a gene: 5. CDR3 amino acids: CASSFGTGVGEQFF. The CDR3 nucleotides read TGTGCCAGCAGTTTTGGGACAGGGGTCGGTGAGCAGTTCTTC.

The chain employs TRBV24-1 and TRBJ2-3, with D unresolved. Trimming cost V 3 bases and J 9 bases, with 12 bases left between them. This CDR3 is built from 13 residues. Germline lookup yields CDR1 KGHDR and CDR2 SFDVKD. CDR3 DNA: TGTGCCACCAGTGATCCTGTTGAGAGGACGCAGTATTTT. Its translation is CATSDPVERTQYF.

The chain combines TRBV28 with TRBJ1-2, with D possibly matching TRBD1 (6 bases). Trimming removed 6 bases at V and 8 bases at J, with 22 bases between. The V gene's germline CDR1 is MDHEN and CDR2 SYDVKM. This CDR3 spans 15 amino acids. As DNA, the CDR3 is TGTGCCAGCAGCCCCACGGGGGCAAATCGGAGAGGCTACACCTTC. Translation: CASSPTGANRRGYTF.

This clonotype turned up a few times. This sequence joins TRBV12-3 or TRBV12-4 and TRBJ2-5; TRBD2 might be the D (6 bases). Trimming left V 3 bases short and J 5 bases short, with 10 bases between. The CDR3 contains 13 residues. The CDR3 region has the DNA TGTGCCAGCAGTTTGACTAGAGGGGAGACCCAGTACTTC. Translated: CASSLTRGETQYF.